These T cell receptor beta chains were read from a single sample in a study of beta chain features in type 1 diabetes. Sequenced by immunoSEQ multiplex PCR; TCRdb stores in-frame clones only, minus some. The repertoire holds some 250,000 clones, with roughly 10% as singletons. The sequenced material came from naive CD4+ T cells from blood. Every receptor here comes from a man aged 25 to 40 with type 1 diabetes. Both conserved end residues are part of each CDR3. A clone size is listed for some rows: how often the clone was seen (once, few, many), or a class if it is expanded.

abundance | j_gene | v_gene | CDR3aa
- | TRBJ2-7 | TRBV5-1 | CASSSPGDYEQYF
- | TRBJ1-1 | TRBV9 | CASSPRTGALNTEAFF
- | TRBJ2-5 | TRBV2 | CASSPTTGGRETQYF
- | TRBJ2-2 | TRBV7-9 | CASSLGVQGSTGELFF
- | TRBJ2-2 | TRBV7-2 | CASKGANTGELFF
few | TRBJ1-6 | TRBV27 | CASSQEWTGDSPLHF
- | TRBJ1-1 | TRBV30 | CASHRGSSTEAFF
few | TRBJ1-5 | TRBV18 | CASSPTGGYQPQHF
- | TRBJ2-5 | TRBV29-1 | CSVEMGTSPETQYF
- | TRBJ2-6 | TRBV7-6 | CASSLGGAGANVLTF